The sequence of this T cell receptor (beta chain) was determined in a study of molecular identifiers for immune sequencing clone quantification. Across the whole study: The replicates split RNA from roughly 20,000 or 100,000 naive CD8 cells five ways and sequenced four.

Preparation methods for the bulk TCR libraries were those previously described, with listed TCR primers. TCRdb passed the PCR reads through MiXCR, listing each CDR3 protein once. Of a few hundred thousand distinct CDR3 sequences in the sample, 24% were seen once. About this clonotype itself: One junction end disagrees with the germline gene, perhaps due to a read error.

The TCR was taken from a human donor in good health. Some libraries in this study had Jurkat cell RNA spiked in. The sequenced sample consisted of naive CD8+ T cells from blood, with Jurkat cell RNA spiked in. The subset is: FACS-sorted CD8+CD4-CCR7+CD45RA+ naive T cells.

DNA of the CDR3: TGTGCCTGGGGTGAGCGCAGAGGGGGTCAGCCCCGGCATTTT. This translates into CAWGERRGGQPRHF. This sequence joins TRBV30 and TRBJ1-5; TRBD1 is a possible D gene (6 bases). The CDR3 is 14 amino acids. The germline CDR1 and CDR2 sequences are GTSNPN and SVGIG (reference sequence).